This record covers a single T cell receptor beta chain. As yet, its antigen is unknown. The sample is drawn from a study of OX40 agonist ivuxolimab in advanced cancers. Patients had blood sampled at baseline and again on cycle 4 day 1 and cycle 7 day 1. Whole-study results and caveats: Some nonresponders likewise displayed low normalized T-cell clonal expansion. The study did not work out the antigen specificity of the expanded peripheral T cells.

Profiling relied on immunoSEQ multiplex PCR, and the TCRdb table lists in-frame clones only, not all of them. The data hold tens of thousands of clones, with approximately 82% observed a single time. Germline CDR1 reads MDHEN; CDR2 reads SYDVKM. V trimming: 1 base; J trimming: 8 bases; junction bases outside the gene matches: 7. The CDR3 has 14 amino acids. The material sequenced was CD4+ or CD8+ T cells sorted from blood, taken in a trial of the OX40 agonist ivuxolimab. This clonotype originated in an adult with an advanced solid tumor such as melanoma, head and neck, liver or kidney cancer. The chain links TRBV28 to TRBJ1-1; 7 bases match TRBD1. The CDR3 here is CASSLLFKGQEAFF. CDR3 nucleotides: TGTGCCAGCAGTTTATTGTTCAAGGGACAGGAAGCTTTCTTT.